What follows are 24 T cell receptor beta chains derived from one specimen sequenced in a study of shared clonotypes between healthy human individuals. The data were produced by immunoSEQ multiplex PCR, yet TCRdb's version contains in-frame clones alone and is incomplete. The table includes 2 million to 3 million clones, 93% detected once. The specimen was naive CD4+ T cells from PBMCs. Subset in this sample: CD45RA+ positively selected. The source is a young man in good health. Some clones in this sample may be carry-over from other donors' samples.

V gene TRBV4-2 combines with J gene TRBJ2-3, with 10 bases matching TRBD2. Germline CDR1 LGHNA, CDR2 YNFKEQ. The CDR3 consists of 17 residues. After removal of 1 base from V and 2 bases from J, the junction contained 6 bases not matched to a gene. The CDR3 region has the DNA TGTGCCAGCAGCCAAGCCGGGCTAGCGGGAGTCACAGATACGCAGTATTTT. Protein product: CASSQAGLAGVTDTQYF.

In nucleotides, the CDR3 is TGTGCCAGCCGTCACTCAGGGGCTCAGAGCAATCAGCCCCAGCATTTT. It yields the protein CASRHSGAQSNQPQHF. The genes are TRBV21-1 and TRBJ1-5; the D segment call TRBD1 is taken from the table without a DNA check. TRBV21-1 is tagged as a pseudogene. This CDR3 has 16 residues.

This chain links TRBV28 with TRBJ2-7; D may be TRBD1 (5 bases). This CDR3 has 15 amino acids. Germline-derived CDR1 and CDR2 are MDHEN and SYDVKM. The V end lost 4 bases, the J end lost 0 bases, and 13 bases lay between the germline ends. The CDR3 spells CASSWSRVSSYEQYF. The CDR3 DNA reads TGTGCCAGCAGTTGGAGCAGGGTTAGCTCCTACGAGCAGTACTTC.

This clone was found once. This chain joins TRBV10-3 and TRBJ2-3; 7 bases are a match to TRBD2. V lost 4 bases, J lost 2 bases, and 6 bases stayed unmatched. CDR1 and CDR2 from the germline V gene are ENHRY and SYGVKD. There are 15 residues in the CDR3. The CDR3 here is CAISGREVYTDTQYF. The CDR3 bases are TGTGCCATCAGTGGTCGGGAGGTCTACACAGATACGCAGTATTTT.

The CDR3 sequence is CAWTFFTSTDTQYF. In nucleotides, the CDR3 is TGTGCCTGGACATTCTTTACTAGCACAGATACGCAGTATTTT. The V gene is TRBV30, the J gene TRBJ2-3; D remains ambiguous. The germline V and J ends were trimmed by 4 bases and 0 bases, with 11 bases remaining between them. Germline CDR1 reads GTSNPN; CDR2 reads SVGIG (reference sequence). This CDR3 comprises 14 residues.

The V and J genes are TRBV18 and TRBJ1-1, with no clear D. The V gene's germline CDR1 is KGHSH and CDR2 LQKENI. The germline V and J ends were trimmed by 3 bases and 6 bases, with 8 bases remaining between them. The CDR3 is 12 amino acids. CDR3 sequence: CASSPAGAEAFF. As DNA, the CDR3 is TGTGCCAGCTCACCGGCCGGCGCTGAAGCTTTCTTT.

The chain links TRBV9 to TRBJ1-3; TRBD1 matches at 12 bases. The trim removed 0 bases at V and 4 bases at J, leaving 8 bases unmatched. The CDR3 extends over 18 amino acids. Germline V gene data show CDR1 as SGDLS and CDR2 as YYNGEE. CDR3 sequence reads: CASSVAPSGTGGGNTIYF. Written as DNA, the CDR3 is TGTGCCAGCAGCGTAGCTCCGAGTGGGACAGGGGGCGGAAACACCATATATTTT.

CDR3 in amino acids: CASSSRTSGSTDTQYF. CDR3 nucleotide sequence: TGTGCCAGCAGCTCACGGACTAGCGGGAGCACAGATACGCAGTATTTT. The rearrangement links TRBV7-2 to TRBJ2-3, with TRBD2 matching over 11 bases. V was clipped by 4 bases and J by 0 bases; unmatched bases: 3. CDR1 and CDR2 (germline): SGHTA, FQGNSA. This CDR3 comprises 16 residues.

This rearrangement joins TRBV6-1 to TRBJ1-4, with a tentative D call TRBD1 (6 bases). Germline V lookup: CDR1 MNHNS, CDR2 SASEGT. Between the trimmed V and J ends, which lost 4 bases and 8 bases, there was a span of 17 bases. CDR3 size: 15 residues. The CDR3 region is CASSAAGGLGEKLFF. CDR3 in DNA: TGTGCCAGCAGTGCCGCCGGGGGGCTCGGGGAAAAACTGTTTTTT.

The gene calls are TRBV5-8 and TRBJ2-5; no definite D call. Trimming stripped 1 base from V and 5 bases from J, with 12 bases between. From germline, CDR1 is SGHTS and CDR2 YDEGEE. CDR3 length: 14 amino acids. The CDR3 here is CASSLYGAGETQYF. CDR3 coding DNA: TGTGCCAGCAGCTTGTATGGCGCTGGGGAGACCCAGTACTTC.

Turning to this clone: This CDR3 is also generated by other DNA sequences in the sample. The chain links TRBV7-2 to TRBJ2-5; a possible D gene is TRBD2 (6 bases). CDR1 SGHTA and CDR2 FQGNSA come from the germline V gene. The CDR3 has 13 residues. Deletions cut 3 bases from V and 2 bases from J, with 7 bases between. The CDR3 spells CASSFSGQETQYF. The CDR3 bases are TGTGCCAGCAGCTTCAGCGGGCAAGAGACCCAGTACTTC.

This rearrangement joins TRBV5-1 to TRBJ1-4; TRBD1 matches at 7 bases. This CDR3 comprises 15 residues. Looked up from germline, CDR1 is SGHRS and CDR2 is YFSETQ. Trimming removed 3 bases from V and 4 bases from J; junction bases left unmatched: 6. The CDR3 is CASSSTGPFNEKLFF. CDR3 DNA: TGCGCCAGCAGCTCGACAGGGCCCTTTAATGAAAAACTGTTTTTT.

The table lists this clone with a count of one. The chain links TRBV7-6 to TRBJ2-7; TRBD1 agrees at 8 bases. V was pared by 4 bases and J by 2 bases, with 7 bases of the junction left unmatched. The CDR3 is 15 amino acids. Germline lookup yields CDR1 SGHVS and CDR2 FNYEAQ. In nucleotides, the CDR3 is TGTGCCAGCAGCTCCCCCCGGGACAGGCCCTACGAGCAGTACTTC. This gives the protein CASSSPRDRPYEQYF.

V is TRBV5-1 and J is TRBJ2-7; 9 bases line up with TRBD1. The CDR3 sequence is 15 residues long. Trimming at V came to 2 bases and at J to 6 bases, leaving 9 bases not matched to a gene. Germline loops: CDR1 SGHRS, CDR2 YFSETQ. The CDR3 reads CASSLTGTGYSEQYF. The CDR3 nucleotides read TGCGCCAGCAGCTTAACCGGGACAGGGTATAGCGAGCAGTACTTC.

This chain joins TRBV9 and TRBJ2-1; 8 bases match TRBD2. J was trimmed by 2 bases and V by 0 bases; bases with no gene match: 7. Per germline, CDR1 SGDLS and CDR2 YYNGEE. The CDR3 is made up of 17 amino acids. This CDR3 is CASSVGGSGGTYNEQFF. CDR3 in DNA: TGTGCCAGCAGCGTAGGAGGAAGCGGGGGAACCTACAATGAGCAGTTCTTC.

About this clone itself: Other DNA sequences from this sample encode an identical CDR3 as well. The CDR3 loop is CASSQGQSTDTQYF. The CDR3 nucleotides are TGCGCCAGCAGCCAGGGACAGTCGACAGATACGCAGTATTTT. The chain joins TRBV5-1 to TRBJ2-3; TRBD1 matches 7 bases. J gave up 3 bases and V 4 bases, and 5 bases lay outside the gene matches. CDR1 and CDR2 (germline): SGHRS, YFSETQ. The CDR3 runs to 14 residues.

The J gene is TRBJ2-3, the V gene TRBV28; 9 nucleotides match TRBD2. Germline V gene sequence: CDR1 MDHEN, CDR2 SYDVKM. This CDR3 spans 17 amino acids. V lost 3 bases and J lost 4; bases outside the gene matches: 11. DNA of the CDR3: TGTGCCAGCAGTTTCGGTAAAAGGACTAGCGAGGCAGATACGCAGTATTTT. This sequence encodes CASSFGKRTSEADTQYF.

With regard to this clone: The identical CDR3 is also encoded by other nucleotide sequences in the sample. V is TRBV5-1 and J is TRBJ2-5; TRBD1 matches 10 bases. Per the germline V gene, CDR1 is SGHRS and CDR2 is YFSETQ. Trimming at V came to 0 bases and at J to 4 bases, leaving 0 bases not matched to a gene. The CDR3 has 14 amino acids. The CDR3 reads CASSLGQGAETQYF. The CDR3 DNA reads as TGCGCCAGCAGCTTGGGACAGGGGGCAGAGACCCAGTACTTC.

The J gene is TRBJ2-3, the V gene TRBV6-6; D is uncertain. The germline V gene encodes CDR1 MNHNY and CDR2 SVGAGI (reference sequence). CDR3 length: 15 amino acids. The ends were cut back, 2 bases at V and 0 bases at J, with 9 bases in the middle. The CDR3 DNA reads TGTGCCAGCAGTTACCTCCCTCCTAGCACAGATACGCAGTATTTT. This gives the protein CASSYLPPSTDTQYF.

V is TRBV30 and J is TRBJ2-7; D tentatively reads TRBD1 or TRBD2 (6 bases each). The CDR3 is 11 residues long. Germline V gene sequence: CDR1 GTSNPN, CDR2 SVGIG (reference sequence). V lost 8 bases, J lost 4 bases, and 12 bases lay in between. In DNA form, the CDR3 reads TGTGCCAGGGGGGAAGGATACGAGCAGTACTTC. It encodes CARGEGYEQYF.

The CDR3 reads CASSTGFDEQYF. The DNA of the CDR3 is TGTGCCAGTAGTACAGGGTTTGACGAGCAGTACTTC. The chain recombines TRBV19 with TRBJ2-7; a possible D gene is TRBD1 (5 bases). Trimming left V 4 bases short and J 5 bases short, with 9 bases between. CDR3 length: 12 residues. The V gene's germline CDR1 is LNHDA and CDR2 SQIVND (reference sequence).

The V gene is TRBV28, the J gene TRBJ2-7, with D possibly being TRBD2 (7 bases). Trimming removed 2 bases from V and 1 base from J, with 12 bases in between. CDR3 length equals 15 residues. Germline assignment: CDR1 MDHEN and CDR2 SYDVKM. CDR3 DNA sequence: TGTGCCAGCAGTTTACGGGGGGCAAAGTCCTACGAGCAGTACTTC. Translated, it gives CASSLRGAKSYEQYF. The full variable domain, rest sourced from reference TRBV28 and TRBJ2-7, is DVKVTQSSRYLVKRTGEKVFLECVQDMDHENMFWYRQDPGLGLRLIYFSYDVKMKEKGDIPEGYSVSREKKERFSLILESASTNQTSMYLCASSLRGAKSYEQYFGPGTRLTVT.

V is TRBV5-1 and J is TRBJ2-7, with 13 bases that match TRBD2. The CDR3 is made up of 15 amino acids. V trimming: 4 bases; J trimming: 6 bases; junction bases outside the gene matches: 7. Germline V gene data show CDR1 as SGHRS and CDR2 as YFSETQ. The DNA for the CDR3 is TGCGCCAGCAGCCCCCGGACTAGCGGGAGCCCCGAGCAGTACTTC. Protein product: CASSPRTSGSPEQYF.

V gene TRBV4-3 combines with J gene TRBJ1-1, with a possible D match to TRBD1 (6 bases). There are 18 residues in the CDR3. V lost 4 bases and J lost 4, with 25 bases in between. Germline loops: CDR1 LGHNA, CDR2 YSLEER. Here the CDR3 reads CASSRGPGGSYGPTEAFF. The CDR3 coding sequence is TGCGCCAGCAGCCGGGGGCCTGGGGGGAGCTATGGTCCCACTGAAGCTTTCTTT.